The 20 T cell receptor beta chains below were found in one sample sequenced in a study of cytomegalovirus exposure and HLA in healthy donors. The PCR had 60 Vbeta and 13 Jbeta primers. Method: immunoSEQ multiplex PCR; TCRdb's copy keeps in-frame clones and lacks some. In the table there are some 200,000 clones, around 80% of which are singletons. Material for sequencing was PBMCs. The receptors derive from a woman between 18 and 29 years old in good health and CMV-seronegative.

In this sample, this clone turned up a few times. The rearrangement uses TRBV6-6 and TRBJ1-2; 7 bases are a match to TRBD1. The V segment lost 10 bases and the J segment 7 bases; nucleotides outside the gene matches: 9. CDR1 is MNHNY and CDR2 is SVGAGI in the germline V gene (reference sequence). The CDR3 has 12 amino acids. CDR3 loop: CAISPSGGGYTF. CDR3 nucleotide sequence: TGTGCCATCTCACCCTCAGGGGGTGGCTACACCTTC.

The chain has TRBV13 and TRBJ2-1; no clear D. V shed 3 bases and J shed 6 bases, with 15 bases lying between them. Germline V gene sequence: CDR1 PRHDT, CDR2 FYEKMQ (reference sequence). This CDR3 region has 15 residues. CDR3 residues: CASSLAGGVGNEQFF. DNA of the CDR3: TGTGCCAGCAGCTTGGCCGGTGGAGTAGGCAATGAGCAGTTCTTC.

The J gene is TRBJ2-7, the V gene TRBV6-5; 7 nucleotides match TRBD2. The germline gives CDR1 MNHEY, CDR2 SVGAGI. V lost 7 bases, J lost 3 bases, and 6 bases stayed unmatched. The CDR3 is made up of 13 amino acids. CDR3: CASKTGGVYEQYF. In DNA form, the CDR3 reads TGTGCCAGCAAAACGGGAGGTGTCTACGAGCAGTACTTC.

The V and J genes are TRBV7-8 and TRBJ1-6; D is undetermined. The V gene lost 1 base and the J gene lost 8 bases, with 6 bases spanning the gap. This CDR3 comprises 13 residues. Germline CDR1 reads SGHVS; CDR2 reads FQNEAQ. CDR3 DNA sequence: TGTGCCAGCAGCTTAGATCCTGATTCACCCCTCCACTTT. Protein sequence: CASSLDPDSPLHF.

The chain recombines TRBV7-9 with TRBJ2-1; 8 bases match TRBD1. The CDR3 is made up of 18 amino acids. The germline CDR1 and CDR2 sequences are SEHNR and FQNEAQ (reference sequence). V lost 5 bases and J lost 4; bases outside the gene matches: 16. The CDR3: CASSTTTPDRERYNEQFF. The CDR3 nucleotides read TGTGCCAGCAGCACGACTACCCCGGACAGGGAGAGGTACAATGAGCAGTTCTTC.

The gene calls are TRBV6-5 and TRBJ2-1; 8 nucleotides line up with TRBD2. Germline CDR1 is MNHEY and CDR2 is SVGAGI. With V trimmed by 5 bases and J by 7 bases, 7 bases remained unmatched. CDR3 length equals 14 residues. CDR3 sequence: CASSVSGDGNEQFF. The CDR3 nucleotides read TGTGCCAGCAGTGTTAGCGGGGATGGGAATGAGCAGTTCTTC.

The chain combines TRBV5-4 with TRBJ2-7; tentatively, D is TRBD2 (5 bases). The germline V and J ends were trimmed by 1 base and 3 bases, with 11 bases remaining between them. Germline V gene lookup returns CDR1 SGHNT and CDR2 YYREEE (reference sequence). The CDR3 runs to 14 residues. The CDR3 DNA follows: TGTGCCAGCAGCTTGTCGGGGATCTACTACGAGCAGTACTTC. It is translated as CASSLSGIYYEQYF.

The rearrangement joins TRBV30 to TRBJ1-5; perhaps TRBD1 as D (5 bases). V was clipped by 3 bases and J by 4 bases, with 16 bases between them. This CDR3 contains 15 residues. Per germline, CDR1 GTSNPN and CDR2 SVGIG (reference sequence). Here the CDR3 DNA reads TGTGCCTGGAGCGGATATGGACAAATGAATCAGCCCCAGCATTTT. It is translated as CAWSGYGQMNQPQHF.

The V gene is TRBV28, the J gene TRBJ2-4, with a possible D match to TRBD2 (5 bases). V was cut by 5 bases and J by 0 bases, with 8 bases left in between. The CDR3 extends over 14 amino acids. In germline, CDR1 is MDHEN, CDR2 SYDVKM. The CDR3 DNA sequence: TGTGCCAGCAGTGACTATATAGCCAAAAACATTCAGTACTTC. Translation gives CASSDYIAKNIQYF.

The count of this clone is one. For the CDR3, the DNA is TGTGCCAGCTCACTTACACAGGGGAGTTACAATGAGCAGTTCTTC. It yields the protein CASSLTQGSYNEQFF. This chain connects TRBV18 to TRBJ2-1, with TRBD1 matching 7 bases. The germline CDR1 and CDR2 sequences are KGHSH and LQKENI. The CDR3 has 15 residues. The junction had 7 bases not matched to a gene; V was cut back by 4 bases and J by 4 bases.

This chain links TRBV7-2 with TRBJ1-2; D is uncertain. The CDR3 length is 11 residues. The germline CDR1 and CDR2 sequences are SGHTA and FQGNSA. With 1 base removed from V and 11 bases from J, the gap between germline ends came to 8 bases. CDR3 sequence: CASSLGRGYTF. The CDR3 DNA is TGTGCCAGCAGCTTAGGGAGAGGTTACACCTTC.

The V gene is TRBV4-1, the J gene TRBJ1-1; D gene uncertain. Germline values: CDR1 MGHRA, CDR2 YSYEKL. The CDR3 totals 14 residues. Trimming left V 2 bases short and J 1 base short, with 8 bases between. The CDR3 region is CASSQFFWNTEAFF. In DNA, the CDR3 is TGCGCCAGCAGCCAATTTTTCTGGAACACTGAAGCTTTCTTT.

The chain is built from TRBV19 and TRBJ2-5, with unresolved D. The V gene lost 5 bases and the J gene lost 2 bases, with 9 bases spanning the gap. The CDR3 consists of 13 residues. Looked up from germline, CDR1 is LNHDA and CDR2 is SQIVND (reference sequence). CDR3 sequence (DNA): TGTGCCAGTAGTGATACAGCTCAAGAGACCCAGTACTTC. Its protein product is CASSDTAQETQYF.

The genes are TRBV29-1 and TRBJ2-7; 7 bases agree with TRBD1. In germline, CDR1 is SQVTM, CDR2 ANQGSEA. V was pared by 3 bases and J by 3 bases, with 11 bases of the junction left unmatched. The CDR3 has 15 residues. CDR3 residues: CSVEGDSPGYYEQYF. CDR3 coding DNA: TGCAGCGTTGAGGGGGACAGTCCTGGCTACTACGAGCAGTACTTC.

The chain is built from TRBV12-5 and TRBJ1-3; 9 bases agree with TRBD1. The CDR3 runs to 17 residues. Germline V gene data show CDR1 as LGHNT and CDR2 as FRNRAP. After removal of 5 bases from V and 0 bases from J, the junction contained 8 bases not matched to a gene. CDR3 sequence reads: CASGPGTGLTSGNTIYF. CDR3 in DNA: TGTGCTAGTGGTCCGGGGACAGGGTTAACCTCTGGAAACACCATATATTTT.

This clone was seen many times. This chain connects TRBV2 to TRBJ2-2, with D unclear. Trimming took 6 bases from V and 6 from J, leaving 14 bases between them. The germline V gene has CDR1 SNHLY and CDR2 FYNNEI. The CDR3 length is 14 residues. The CDR3 DNA reads TGTGCCAGCAGAGTCCCGGGTCTCGCCGGGGAGCTGTTTTTT. Amino acid sequence: CASRVPGLAGELFF.

This clone has just one count. The sample contains more than one DNA sequence encoding this CDR3. The chain recombines TRBV11-3 with TRBJ2-7; the D is unclear. The V end was cut by 3 bases, the J end by 3 bases, with 9 bases between. Germline CDR1 and CDR2: SGHNT and YENEEA. The CDR3 runs to 13 residues. CDR3 region: CASSFVEDYEQYV. CDR3 bases: TGTGCCAGCAGCTTTGTCGAGGACTACGAGCAGTACGTC.

This clone was detected once. This sequence joins TRBV29-1 and TRBJ2-1; 10 nucleotides match TRBD2. The CDR3 extends over 15 amino acids. In germline, CDR1 is SQVTM, CDR2 ANQGSEA. V shed 1 base and J 3 bases; nucleotides not matched to a gene: 3. The CDR3 reads CSVEGLAGHYNEQFF. CDR3 sequence (DNA): TGCAGCGTTGAAGGACTAGCGGGCCACTACAATGAGCAGTTCTTC.

The chain employs TRBV5-6 and TRBJ2-5; weak D call: TRBD1 (6 bases). Germline V lookup: CDR1 SGHDT, CDR2 YYEEEE. V was cut by 2 bases and J by 4 bases, with 9 bases left in between. The CDR3 loop spans 13 amino acids. The CDR3 reads CASSLQGRETQYF. The CDR3 DNA is TGTGCCAGCAGCTTACAGGGACGAGAGACCCAGTACTTC.

The count of this clone is one. The chain links TRBV5-6 to TRBJ2-7; 10 nucleotides match TRBD1. J lost 9 bases, V lost 4 bases, and 7 bases had no gene match. The CDR3 is 13 amino acids. In germline, CDR1 is SGHDT, CDR2 YYEEEE. CDR3 DNA: TGTGCCAGCAGCGTTGACGGGACAGGGGTGCAGTACTTC. Translated, it gives CASSVDGTGVQYF.